This TCR beta chain derives from a study of T-cell reconstitution after alpha-beta-depleted transplantation in children. Notes on the study in general: About two months after transplant, alpha-beta T cells reportedly came from several hundred expanded graft clones. One year after transplant, T-cell counts and diversity came mostly from newly produced T cells. Elevated TCRbeta diversity at day 60 was traced, in some patients, to surviving recipient T cells and thymic progenitors.

For TCRbeta, the library was prepared with unique molecular identifiers. MiXCR was run by TCRdb on the PCR reads, yielding one entry per CDR3 protein. The sample lists around 800,000 distinct CDR3 sequences, 15% to 20% occurring once. In regard to this clonotype: Its target is not known.

V shed 3 bases and J 3 bases; nucleotides not matched to a gene: 10. CDR3 length equals 18 residues. The V gene is TRBV12-3 or TRBV12-4, the J gene TRBJ2-1; 11 nucleotides match TRBD2. The source was PBMCs, mostly from graft donor cells, collected 360 days after TCRalphabeta/CD19-depleted stem cell transplant. The receptor comes from a male patient younger than 18 who had a stem cell transplant for acute lymphoblastic leukemia, so the T cells may come from the graft donor. DNA of the CDR3: TGTGCCAGCAGTTTTGGGCTAGCGGGAGGCTATAACTACAATGAGCAGTTCTTC. As protein: CASSFGLAGGYNYNEQFF.